The clone carrying this T cell receptor (beta chain) was observed at least ten times. The antigen is undetermined. With iRepertoire HTBI primers and Arm-PCR of CDR3 regions, TCR beta libraries were built. Via MiXCR, TCRdb re-called the multiplex PCR reads, giving one row per CDR3 protein. The repertoire holds 550,000 to 600,000 distinct CDR3 sequences, with around 16% as singletons. Indicated time point: newly diagnosed GD, antithyroid drugs for less than 3 months. Researchers made the TCR library from RNA that was extracted from PBMCs. This sample stems from a study of regulatory T cells in long-lasting Graves disease. Study findings and constraints: Thyroid tissue went unstudied; only peripheral blood was examined. Those with persistent disease had in common more public clonotypes (roughly 3,000) than new patients (approximately 970).

The V gene's germline CDR1 is MNHNS and CDR2 SASEGT. The CDR3 is 11 residues long. The germline V and J ends were trimmed by 5 bases and 4 bases, with 2 bases remaining between them. This sample was also put to use in a study of T cells in Graves' hyperthyroidism and ophthalmopathy. That work adds: Calling Graves' hyperthyroidism stable meant ophthalmopathy did not progress within 18 months. With the HTBI primer set, the TCR CDR3 went through a first round of RT-PCR.

This TCR derives from a man younger than 35 with Graves disease. The gene calls are TRBV6-1 and TRBJ1-4; D is uncertain. The sample consisted of peripheral blood mononuclear cells (PBMCs), taken at new diagnosis, from a patient treated with antithyroid drugs. CDR3 bases: TGTGCCAGCAGTCATAATGAAAAACTGTTTTTT. Amino acid sequence: CASSHNEKLFF.